This passage covers 5 T cell receptor beta chains from one sample sequenced in a study of blood T cell repertoires in COVID-19 (dated by TCRdb to the early 2020s). Library preparation employed the immunoSEQ multiplex PCR assay. This is the immuneACCESS table as TCRdb keeps it, with only in-frame sequences that have V and J called. A part of the clones is gone; compared with another copy, unresolved V genes explain less than half, and the rest is unexplained. Here the sample has 130,000 to 150,000 clones; 81% occur a single time. Of the sample, roughly 8% is held by the ten largest clones. The specimen was peripheral blood. These receptor sequences come from a human donor with acute or convalescent COVID-19. The donor label of this sample is uncertain.

Here the CDR3 reads CASSLKRDRAGYEQYF. CDR3 DNA sequence: TGTGCCAGCAGCTTAAAAAGAGACAGGGCGGGATACGAGCAGTACTTC. V is TRBV13 and J is TRBJ2-7, with a possible D match to TRBD1 (7 bases). V was cut by 2 bases and J by 4 bases, with 18 bases left in between. This CDR3 region has 16 residues. CDR1 is PRHDT and CDR2 is FYEKMQ in the germline V gene (reference sequence). The full variable domain, its missing parts supplied by reference TRBV13 and TRBJ2-7, is AAGVIQSPRHLIKEKRETATLKCYPIPRHDTVYWYQQGPGQDPQFLISFYEKMQSDKGSIPDRFSAQQFSDYHSELNMSSLELGDSALYFCASSLKRDRAGYEQYFGPGTRLTVT.

The chain is built from TRBV18 and TRBJ1-4, with 7 positions matching TRBD1. The CDR3 extends over 14 amino acids. The germline V gene encodes CDR1 KGHSH and CDR2 LQKENI. V dropped 0 bases and J dropped 7; count of bases not matched to a gene: 2. CDR3: CASSPPAGGEKLFF. DNA for the CDR3: TGTGCCAGCTCACCACCGGCAGGGGGTGAAAAACTGTTTTTT.

This clone was detected a few times. The genes are TRBV29-1 and TRBJ1-3; 7 positions match TRBD1. This CDR3 contains 14 residues. V lost 7 bases and J lost 0; bases outside the gene matches: 6. Germline values: CDR1 SQVTM, CDR2 ANQGSEA. CDR3: CSASTGSSGNTIYF. The CDR3 DNA reads as TGCAGCGCATCGACAGGGAGCTCTGGAAACACCATATATTTT. The full variable domain, rest sourced from reference TRBV29-1 and TRBJ1-3, is SAVISQKPSRDICQRGTSLTIQCQVDSQVTMMFWYRQQPGQSLTLIATANQGSEATYESGFVIDKFPISRPNLTFSTLTVSNMSPEDSSIYLCSASTGSSGNTIYFGEGSWLTVV.

V is TRBV19 and J is TRBJ1-2; no definite D call. CDR3 size: 13 residues. Trimming pared 3 bases from V and 3 bases from J, leaving 8 bases between. CDR1 LNHDA and CDR2 SQIVND come from the germline V gene (reference sequence). CDR3 loop: CASSILGDYGYTF. DNA of the CDR3: TGTGCCAGTAGTATTCTGGGAGACTATGGCTACACCTTC.

The chain links TRBV6-5 to TRBJ2-1; TRBD1 agrees at 10 bases. CDR3 length equals 15 residues. Germline V gene lookup returns CDR1 MNHEY and CDR2 SVGAGI. J gave up 3 bases and V 6 bases, and 5 bases lay outside the gene matches. The DNA of the CDR3 is TGTGCCAGCAGGATCGGGACAGGGGACTACAATGAGCAGTTCTTC. The encoded protein is CASRIGTGDYNEQFF.